Given below is one TCR beta chain in context. Only a few counts were recorded for this clone. Its binding antigen is unknown. Base qualities are missing; no much larger clone stands one base away. The data belong to a study of CD8+ T cells in alopecia areata listed by TCRdb under 2018. With regard to the full study: The treated patients took part in an open-label pilot trial in which moderate-to-severe alopecia areata was treated with oral tofacitinib at 5 to 10 mg twice daily. Scalp clonality was compared among normal scalp (n=4), patchy alopecia areata scalp (n=8), and alopecia totalis/universalis scalp (n=8). Patients stayed on tofacitinib for 6 to 18 months and then had 6 months of follow-up off drug so that delayed response and recurrence could be assessed. Human TCRbeta sequencing covered scalp tissue and sorted CD4+ and CD8+ peripheral blood T cells from patchy and totalis/universalis alopecia areata patients and healthy controls. RNA came from the PAXgene miRNA kit for fixed scalp, the miRNeasy kit for PBMCs, and the RNeasy kit for mouse skin. immunoSEQ multiplex PCR using 35 Vbeta forward primers and 13 Jbeta reverse primers was used to amplify TCRbeta CDR3 regions. Biopsies were taken from tofacitinib-treated patients at baseline and at 4 and 24 weeks of treatment, and a later scalp biopsy was taken in several of the tofacitinib-treated patients. To study T cell clonal expansion in alopecia areata, the researchers applied high-throughput TCRbeta sequencing to both the C3H/HeJ mouse model and human patients.

The receptor library was made with the immunoSEQ multiplex PCR assay. RNA was extracted from all samples and reverse transcribed into cDNA, which served as template for TCR sequencing. First-strand cDNA was synthesized with SuperScript III using a 2:1 mix of oligo-dT and random hexamers. A synthetic immune receptor repertoire was used to assess amplification bias, and residual bias was removed computationally. The study's processing was this. Raw reads were preprocessed for error removal, and CDR3 was defined according to IMGT conventions as running from the conserved cysteine to phenylalanine. Clonality was computed by normalizing Shannon entropy by log2 of the number of productive unique TCRs and subtracting the result from 1. Whether each scalp clone was CD4 or CD8 was inferred by checking scalp TCRbeta sequences against the CD4 and CD8 repertoires from sorted blood. This is the immuneACCESS table as TCRdb keeps it, with only in-frame sequences that have V and J called. A part of the clones is gone; compared with another copy, unresolved V genes explain less than half, and the rest is unexplained. V and J calls and clone size are copied from that table; D and trimming were computed from the DNA. The sample table shows hundreds of thousands of clones, and 67% are seen once. Clones ranked in the top ten supply 1% to 1.5% of the sample.

Per the publication, the time point label means: baseline before oral tofacitinib. From alopecia areata patients, peripheral blood was collected along with lesional scalp punch biopsies. PBMCs were separated by density centrifugation and stained for CD3, CD4 and CD8, after which CD4+ and CD8+ T cells were sorted on a FACSAria. The germline V gene encodes CDR1 MNHNS and CDR2 SASEGT. Trimming accounts for 6 bases at V and 5 bases at J, while the number of junction bases matched to no gene is 6. The CDR3 goes from the cysteine to the phenylalanine over 14 residues. Just the 42-base CDR3 DNA is kept, in frame starting at base 1. What the research found in general, with its limitations: TCR sequences shared between patients were less clear than in mice, possibly partly because of HLA diversity in the patient population. Lesional scalp, especially in alopecia totalis/universalis, showed higher clonality and more expanded CD8+ clones than normal scalp, suggesting antigenic drive. Scalp TCR repertoire analysis is complicated because resident alphabeta T cells in normal human skin are also sequenced, whereas mouse skin is dominated by gammadelta T cells.

The chain is encoded by TRBV6-1 joined to TRBJ2-5; TRBD1 lines up with 10 middle nucleotides. The specimen was CD4+ T cells sorted from blood, collected at week 0. The TCR comes from a human donor with alopecia areata. The DNA sequence is given as TGTGCCAGCAGGACGACAGGGGGCAGTGAGACCCAGTACTTC. Its translation is CASRTTGGSETQYF.